A single sample is the source of the 29 T cell receptor beta chains below, sequenced in a study of T cell responses to AZD1222 COVID-19 vaccine. Profiling relied on immunoSEQ multiplex PCR, and the TCRdb table lists in-frame clones only, not all of them. Here the sample spans some 180,000 clones, over 80% being singletons. The source was peripheral blood, collected 28 days after the second dose of the MenACWY control vaccine. The origin of the receptors is an adult who received the MenACWY meningococcal vaccine as a control.

The chain uses TRBV2 and TRBJ1-4; D call uncertain. Germline lookup yields CDR1 SNHLY and CDR2 FYNNEI. V lost 5 bases and J 3 bases, leaving 13 bases between the germline ends. The CDR3 loop spans 15 amino acids. Here the CDR3 DNA reads TGTGCCAGCAGTCACCGTCCTGGGCCTAATGAAAAACTGTTTTTT. Protein product: CASSHRPGPNEKLFF. Looking up the rest from reference TRBV2 and TRBJ1-4 gives the full variable domain: EPEVTQTPSHQVTQMGQEVILRCVPISNHLYFYWYRQILGQKVEFLVSFYNNEISEKSEIFDDQFSVERPDGSNFTLKIRSTKLEDSAMYFCASSHRPGPNEKLFFGSGTQLSVL.

The V gene is TRBV19, the J gene TRBJ1-4; 10 bases agree with TRBD1. CDR1 is LNHDA and CDR2 is SQIVND in the germline V gene (reference sequence). V gave up 5 bases and J gave up 10 bases; unmatched junction bases: 10. This CDR3 contains 15 residues. The CDR3 coding sequence is TGTGCCAGTAGTGCACCGGGACAGGGGAGACTAAAACTGTTTTTT. Amino acid sequence: CASSAPGQGRLKLFF.

The CDR3 loop reads CASSPDRKNTEAFF. The CDR3 coding sequence is TGTGCCAGCTCACCGGACAGGAAGAACACTGAAGCTTTCTTT. The chain has TRBV18 and TRBJ1-1, with TRBD1 matching over 7 bases. CDR1 and CDR2 (germline): KGHSH, LQKENI. Trimming at V came to 3 bases and at J to 1 base, leaving 2 bases not matched to a gene. This CDR3 contains 14 residues.

J is TRBJ2-6 and V is TRBV6-2 or TRBV6-3, with 8 bases aligning to TRBD1. Losses at the gene ends were 5 bases for V and 5 bases for J; bases not matched to a gene: 11. The germline V gene encodes CDR1 MNHEY and CDR2 SVGEGT. The CDR3 runs to 17 residues. The CDR3 here is CASSRPRDRPWANVLTF. CDR3 sequence (DNA): TGTGCCAGCAGTCGGCCTCGGGACAGGCCCTGGGCCAACGTCCTGACTTTC.

This clone was observed once. The rearrangement joins TRBV27 to TRBJ1-2; 10 bases match TRBD1. CDR1 is MNHEY, CDR2 SMNVEV, per germline (reference sequence). J lost 8 bases, V lost 5 bases, and 11 bases had no gene match. The CDR3 runs to 15 residues. The CDR3 DNA is TGTGCCAGCAGTCTAAGCCCTGACAGGGGGCGGGGCTACACCTTC. Translated, it gives CASSLSPDRGRGYTF.

The V gene is TRBV11-2, the J gene TRBJ1-1, with 10 bases aligning to TRBD1. The CDR3 totals 15 residues. Germline V gives CDR1 SGHAT, CDR2 FQNNGV. The junction had 1 base not matched to a gene; V was cut back by 3 bases and J by 0 bases. DNA for the CDR3: TGTGCCAGCAGCTTGGGACAGGGGATGAACACTGAAGCTTTCTTT. Encoded protein: CASSLGQGMNTEAFF.

This rearrangement joins TRBV3-1 (or the pseudogene TRBV3-2) to TRBJ1-3; D remains ambiguous. CDR3 length equals 14 residues. The ends were cut back, 4 bases at V and 0 bases at J, with 7 bases in the middle. The germline CDR1 and CDR2 sequences are LGHDT and YNNKEL (reference sequence). The DNA of the CDR3 is TGTGCCAGCAGCCCTTCACACTCTGGAAACACCATATATTTT. As protein: CASSPSHSGNTIYF.

The chain has TRBV27 and TRBJ1-5, with 9 bases matching TRBD1. The CDR3 length is 14 residues. V lost 5 bases to trimming and J lost 7 bases; unmatched junction nucleotides: 6. The germline V gene encodes CDR1 MNHEY and CDR2 SMNVEV (reference sequence). The CDR3 DNA sequence: TGTGCCAGCAGTGGGACAGGGTTCGGGCAGCCCCAGCATTTT. It specifies CASSGTGFGQPQHF.

V and J are TRBV29-1 and TRBJ1-2, with D uncertain. The CDR3 totals 12 residues. Per germline, CDR1 SQVTM and CDR2 ANQGSEA. Trimming removed 4 bases at V and 1 base at J, with 7 bases between. The CDR3 protein is CSVAANNYGYTF. The CDR3 bases are TGCAGCGTTGCAGCGAATAACTATGGCTACACCTTC.

The V call is TRBV6-1, the J call TRBJ2-7, with TRBD1 identical over 7 bases. Losses at the gene ends were 3 bases for V and 3 bases for J; bases not matched to a gene: 8. The CDR3 spans 15 residues. Germline lookup yields CDR1 MNHNS and CDR2 SASEGT. CDR3 in amino acids: CASSEQRGRNYEQYF. CDR3 coding DNA: TGTGCCAGCAGTGAGCAGAGGGGGCGGAACTACGAGCAGTACTTC.

This clone was seen just once. The rearrangement links TRBV12-5 to TRBJ2-5; no clear D. CDR1 LGHNT and CDR2 FRNRAP come from the germline V gene. This CDR3 contains 15 residues. V was pared by 5 bases and J by 5 bases, with 18 bases between. CDR3 protein: CASGPTGLIGETQYF. The CDR3 bases are TGTGCTAGTGGTCCGACCGGGCTAATAGGGGAGACCCAGTACTTC.

This clone came up once. The gene calls are TRBV7-9 and TRBJ1-2; D not certain. Germline loops: CDR1 SEHNR, CDR2 FQNEAQ (reference sequence). Trimming took off 4 bases at V and 5 bases at J, with 5 bases between the two ends. The CDR3 spans 11 residues. CDR3 nucleotide sequence: TGTGCCAGCAGCTCGGAGTATGGCTACACCTTC. Residues: CASSSEYGYTF. Full variable domain (outside the CDR3, taken from reference TRBV7-9 and TRBJ1-2): DTGVSQNPRHKITKRGQNVTFRCDPISEHNRLYWYRQTLGQGPEFLTYFQNEAQLEKSRLLSDRFSAERPKGSFSTLEIQRTEQGDSAMYLCASSSEYGYTFGSGTRLTVV.

DNA of the CDR3: TGTGCCAGTATAGACGGTTCTTCTAGCACAGATACGCAGTATTTT. The encoded protein is CASIDGSSSTDTQYF. The V gene is TRBV19, the J gene TRBJ2-3; D not resolved. This CDR3 is built from 15 residues. Germline-derived CDR1 and CDR2 are LNHDA and SQIVND (reference sequence). With 7 bases removed from V and 0 bases from J, the gap between germline ends came to 14 bases.

The chain has TRBV6-6 and TRBJ1-2, with D possibly being TRBD1 (5 bases). V lost 4 bases and J 8 bases, leaving 11 bases between the germline ends. The CDR3 length is 12 residues. CDR1 and CDR2 (germline): MNHNY, SVGAGI (reference sequence). The CDR3 region has the DNA TGTGCCAGCAGTTCCGTGGGGCGAGGCTACACCTTC. Its protein is CASSSVGRGYTF.

V is TRBV7-2 and J is TRBJ2-7; 8 bases fit TRBD1. CDR1 and CDR2 from the germline V gene are SGHTA and FQGNSA. There are 12 residues in the CDR3. V was clipped by 6 bases and J by 6 bases; unmatched bases: 4. The CDR3 loop reads CASRAGGSEQYF. CDR3 sequence (DNA): TGTGCCAGCAGGGCAGGGGGCAGCGAGCAGTACTTC.

This chain links TRBV20-1 with TRBJ1-2, with a possible D match to TRBD1 (5 bases). The V end lost 4 bases, the J end lost 3 bases, and 6 bases lay between the germline ends. The CDR3 loop spans 11 amino acids. Per the germline V gene, CDR1 is DFQATT and CDR2 is SNEGSKA (reference sequence). The CDR3 here is CSATGDYGYTF. The CDR3 nucleotides read TGCAGTGCTACGGGGGACTATGGCTACACCTTC.

The chain couples TRBV6-5 to TRBJ1-2; TRBD1 agrees at 9 bases. This CDR3 spans 15 amino acids. From germline, CDR1 is MNHEY and CDR2 SVGAGI. Unmatched junction bases numbered 13, after V lost 7 bases and J lost 7 bases. In DNA, the CDR3 is TGTGCCAGCATAATACCGATTGGACAGGGGTTTGGCTACACCTTC. Translated, it gives CASIIPIGQGFGYTF.

This chain joins TRBV7-2 and TRBJ1-6; no reliable D call. The CDR3 length is 17 residues. V lost 0 bases, J lost 5 bases, and 14 bases lay in between. The germline gives CDR1 SGHTA, CDR2 FQGNSA. CDR3 nucleotide sequence: TGTGCCAGCAGCTTAGCGTGGCGGAATAGGGATAATTCACCCCTCCACTTT. Its translation is CASSLAWRNRDNSPLHF.

The chain has TRBV11-3 and TRBJ2-3; 7 bases are a match to TRBD1. The CDR3 length is 13 residues. In germline, CDR1 is SGHNT, CDR2 YENEEA. Trimming cost V 6 bases and J 6 bases; bases outside gene matches: 6. The CDR3 DNA reads as TGTGCCAGCAGTGACAGGGTTGTCGATACGCAGTATTTT. It yields the protein CASSDRVVDTQYF.

The chain recombines TRBV5-1 with TRBJ1-1; D unclear. With 4 bases removed from V and 1 base from J, the gap between germline ends came to 17 bases. There are 16 residues in the CDR3. CDR1 and CDR2 (germline): SGHRS, YFSETQ. The CDR3 loop reads CASSPLGNKGNTEAFF. The DNA of the CDR3 is TGCGCCAGCAGCCCGCTAGGGAATAAGGGGAACACTGAAGCTTTCTTT.

This chain joins TRBV3-1 (or the pseudogene TRBV3-2) and TRBJ1-6; D unresolved. Trimming removed 4 bases from V and 7 bases from J, with 14 bases in between. Germline V lookup: CDR1 LGHDT, CDR2 YNNKEL (reference sequence). This CDR3 has 15 residues. The CDR3 reads CASSPAGSGNSPLHF. DNA for the CDR3: TGTGCCAGCAGCCCCGCCGGGTCGGGGAATTCACCCCTCCACTTT.

This rearrangement joins TRBV2 to TRBJ2-5; D is perhaps TRBD1 (6 bases). Trimming took 5 bases from V and 2 from J, leaving 18 bases between them. CDR3 length equals 16 residues. Germline V gene lookup returns CDR1 SNHLY and CDR2 FYNNEI. This CDR3 is CASSIQGRGGQETQYF. The CDR3 bases are TGTGCCAGCAGTATACAGGGTCGAGGGGGTCAAGAGACCCAGTACTTC. The full variable domain, with the rest looked up from reference TRBV2 and TRBJ2-5, is EPEVTQTPSHQVTQMGQEVILRCVPISNHLYFYWYRQILGQKVEFLVSFYNNEISEKSEIFDDQFSVERPDGSNFTLKIRSTKLEDSAMYFCASSIQGRGGQETQYFGPGTRLLVL.

The chain uses TRBV30 and TRBJ1-4; no reliable D call. CDR1 and CDR2 from the germline V gene are GTSNPN and SVGIG (reference sequence). The CDR3 is made up of 13 amino acids. The V gene lost 2 bases and the J gene lost 4 bases, with 8 bases spanning the gap. The CDR3 spells CAWSTASNEKLFF. The CDR3 DNA sequence: TGTGCCTGGAGTACGGCAAGTAATGAAAAACTGTTTTTT.

The rearrangement joins TRBV11-2 to TRBJ2-2; D uncertain. The V end lost 2 bases, the J end lost 6 bases, and 13 bases lay between the germline ends. This CDR3 has 15 amino acids. From germline, CDR1 is SGHAT and CDR2 FQNNGV. The CDR3 sequence: CASSLNTVFSGELFF. The CDR3 DNA sequence: TGTGCCAGCAGCTTAAATACAGTTTTTTCCGGGGAGCTGTTTTTT.

A single count supports this clone. CDR3 protein: CASSTRENEKLFF. The CDR3 region has the DNA TGTGCCAGCTCAACCAGGGAGAATGAAAAACTGTTTTTT. The rearrangement joins TRBV18 to TRBJ1-4; a possible D gene is TRBD1 (5 bases). This CDR3 is 13 amino acids long. Germline V gene lookup returns CDR1 KGHSH and CDR2 LQKENI. V dropped 5 bases and J dropped 5 bases, with 9 bases sitting between them.

V gene TRBV5-1 combines with J gene TRBJ2-6; maybe TRBD1 (5 bases). V dropped 4 bases and J dropped 0 bases, with 14 bases sitting between them. The CDR3 spans 17 residues. Looked up from germline, CDR1 is SGHRS and CDR2 is YFSETQ. The CDR3 nucleotides read TGCGCCAGCAGCCTTATGACAGTTTTCTCTGGGGCCAACGTCCTGACTTTC. This gives the protein CASSLMTVFSGANVLTF.

This clone was observed a single time. This sequence joins TRBV25-1 and TRBJ1-2, with 7 nucleotides matching TRBD1. The CDR3 extends over 13 amino acids. Germline assignment: CDR1 MGHDK and CDR2 SYGVNS. After removal of 3 bases from V and 8 bases from J, the junction contained 6 bases not matched to a gene. CDR3 region: CASSETGPRGYTF. Here the CDR3 DNA reads TGTGCCAGCAGTGAGACAGGGCCGCGGGGCTACACCTTC.

This chain links TRBV19 with TRBJ1-2, with 8 bases that match TRBD1. The CDR3 has 13 residues. V shed 7 bases, J shed 5 bases, and the junction held 6 bases outside the gene matches. From germline, CDR1 is LNHDA and CDR2 SQIVND (reference sequence). The CDR3 loop is CASKSTGVYGYTF. As DNA, the CDR3 is TGTGCCAGTAAATCGACAGGGGTGTATGGCTACACCTTC.

Remarks on this clone: Other DNA sequences in this sample translate to the same CDR3. This chain links TRBV30 with TRBJ1-5; D might be TRBD1 (5 bases). There are 13 residues in the CDR3. The germline CDR1 and CDR2 sequences are GTSNPN and SVGIG (reference sequence). V lost 1 base, J lost 1 base, and 5 bases lay in between. CDR3 sequence reads: CAWSGDSNQPQHF. As DNA, the CDR3 is TGTGCCTGGAGTGGGGACAGCAATCAGCCCCAGCATTTT.